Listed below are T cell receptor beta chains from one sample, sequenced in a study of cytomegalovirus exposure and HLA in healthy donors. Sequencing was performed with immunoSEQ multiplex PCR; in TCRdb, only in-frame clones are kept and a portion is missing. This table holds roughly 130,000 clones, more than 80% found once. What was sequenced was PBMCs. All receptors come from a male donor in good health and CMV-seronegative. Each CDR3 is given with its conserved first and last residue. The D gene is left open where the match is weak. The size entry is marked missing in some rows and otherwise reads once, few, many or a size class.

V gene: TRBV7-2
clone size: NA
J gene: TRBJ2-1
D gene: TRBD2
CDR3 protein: CASSPALTSHEQFF
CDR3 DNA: TGTGCCAGCAGCCCCGCCCTGACTAGCCATGAGCAGTTCTTC

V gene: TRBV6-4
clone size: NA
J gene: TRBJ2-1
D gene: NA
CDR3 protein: CASSPGEANEQFF
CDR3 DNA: TGTGCCAGCAGCCCCGGGGAGGCTAATGAGCAGTTCTTC

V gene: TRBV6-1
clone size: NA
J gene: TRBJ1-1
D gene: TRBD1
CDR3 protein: CASSLTGATEAFF
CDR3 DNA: TGTGCCAGCAGCCTCACAGGGGCCACTGAAGCTTTCTTT

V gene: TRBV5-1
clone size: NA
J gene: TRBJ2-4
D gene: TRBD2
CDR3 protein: CASSSLAGENIQYF
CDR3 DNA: TGCGCCAGCAGCTCCTTAGCGGGGGAAAACATTCAGTACTTC

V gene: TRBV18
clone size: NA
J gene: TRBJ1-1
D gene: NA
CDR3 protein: CASSLTTENTEAFF
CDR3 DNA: TGTGCCAGCTCCCTTACGACAGAGAACACTGAAGCTTTCTTT

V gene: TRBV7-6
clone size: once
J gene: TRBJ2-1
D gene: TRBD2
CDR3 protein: CASSQGLAGGYGEQFF
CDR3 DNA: TGTGCCAGCAGCCAGGGACTAGCGGGGGGGTATGGTGAGCAGTTCTTC

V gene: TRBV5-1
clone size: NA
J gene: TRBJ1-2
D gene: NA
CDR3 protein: CASSREGSNYGYTF
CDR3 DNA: TGCGCCAGCAGCAGAGAGGGTTCTAACTATGGCTACACCTTC

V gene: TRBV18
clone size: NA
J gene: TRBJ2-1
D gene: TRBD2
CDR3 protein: CASSPSGLAGYRYNEQFF
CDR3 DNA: TGTGCCAGCTCACCATCGGGACTAGCGGGTTACAGGTACAATGAGCAGTTCTTC

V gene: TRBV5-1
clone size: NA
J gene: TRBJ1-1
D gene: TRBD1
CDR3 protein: CASSQTGQGNTEAFF
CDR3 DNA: TGCGCCAGCAGCCAAACAGGACAGGGGAACACTGAAGCTTTCTTT

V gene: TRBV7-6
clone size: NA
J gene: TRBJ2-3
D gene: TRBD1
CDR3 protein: CASSYRQGSDTQYF
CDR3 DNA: TGTGCCAGCAGCTACCGACAGGGCTCAGATACGCAGTATTTT

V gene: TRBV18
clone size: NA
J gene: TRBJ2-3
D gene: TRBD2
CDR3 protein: CASSPGLAGGPDTQYF
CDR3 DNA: TGTGCCAGCTCACCGGGACTAGCGGGAGGGCCAGATACGCAGTATTTT

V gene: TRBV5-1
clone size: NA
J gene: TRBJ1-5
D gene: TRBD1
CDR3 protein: CASSSGTGHQPQHF
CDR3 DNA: TGCGCCAGCAGCTCGGGGACAGGGCATCAGCCCCAGCATTTT

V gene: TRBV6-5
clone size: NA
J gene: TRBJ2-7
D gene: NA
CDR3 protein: CASSYTVSYEQYF
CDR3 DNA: TGTGCCAGCAGTTACACGGTTTCCTACGAGCAGTACTTC

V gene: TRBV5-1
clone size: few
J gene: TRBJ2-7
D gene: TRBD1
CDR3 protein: CASSLGGTDHAEQYF
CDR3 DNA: TGCGCCAGCAGCTTGGGTGGGACAGACCACGCGGAGCAGTACTTC

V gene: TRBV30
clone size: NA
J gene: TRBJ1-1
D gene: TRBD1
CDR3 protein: CAWGQGNTEAFF
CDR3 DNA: TGTGCCTGGGGACAGGGGAACACTGAAGCTTTCTTT

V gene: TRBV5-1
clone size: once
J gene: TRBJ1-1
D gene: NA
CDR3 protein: CASSLGGAVNTEAFF
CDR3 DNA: TGCGCCAGCAGCTTGGGGGGCGCAGTGAACACTGAAGCTTTCTTT

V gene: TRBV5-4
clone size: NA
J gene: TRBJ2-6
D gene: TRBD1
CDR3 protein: CASSADRGGANVLTF
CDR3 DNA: TGTGCCAGCAGCGCGGACAGGGGCGGGGCCAACGTCCTGACTTTC

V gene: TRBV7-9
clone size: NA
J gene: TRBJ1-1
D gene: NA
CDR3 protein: CSSSLNSNTEAFF
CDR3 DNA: TGTTCCAGCAGCTTAAACTCGAACACTGAAGCTTTCTTT

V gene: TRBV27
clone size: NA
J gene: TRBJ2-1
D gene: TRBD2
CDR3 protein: CASSPLGLAGDYNEQFF
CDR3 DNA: TGTGCCAGCAGTCCACTCGGACTAGCGGGTGACTACAATGAGCAGTTCTTC

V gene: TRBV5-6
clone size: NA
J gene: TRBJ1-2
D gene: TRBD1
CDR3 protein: CASSLRAAGQLYGYTF
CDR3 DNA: TGTGCCAGCAGCTTGAGGGCGGCGGGACAGCTGTATGGCTACACCTTC

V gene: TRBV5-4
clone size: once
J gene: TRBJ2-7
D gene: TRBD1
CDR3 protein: CASSPGQGSWEQYF
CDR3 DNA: TGTGCCAGCAGCCCGGGACAGGGGTCATGGGAGCAGTACTTC

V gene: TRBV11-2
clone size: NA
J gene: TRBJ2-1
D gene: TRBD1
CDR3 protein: CASSSWDRVFPEQFF
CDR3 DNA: TGTGCCAGCAGCTCTTGGGACAGGGTGTTTCCTGAGCAGTTCTTC

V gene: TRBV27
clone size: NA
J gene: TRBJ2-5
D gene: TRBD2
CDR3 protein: CATRLAGVNPTQYF
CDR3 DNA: TGTGCCACCCGACTAGCGGGAGTTAATCCGACCCAGTACTTC

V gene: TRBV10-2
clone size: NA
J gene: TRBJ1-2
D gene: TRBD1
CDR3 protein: CASILEGTGHGYTF
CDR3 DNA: TGCGCCAGCATCTTAGAGGGGACAGGCCATGGCTACACCTTC

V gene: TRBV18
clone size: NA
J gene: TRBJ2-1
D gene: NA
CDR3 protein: CASSLTTGEQFF
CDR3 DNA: TGTGCCAGCTCACTGACGACGGGAGAGCAGTTCTTC

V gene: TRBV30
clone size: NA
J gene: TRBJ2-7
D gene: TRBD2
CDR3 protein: CAWRGLAGPQAEQYF
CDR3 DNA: TGTGCCTGGAGGGGACTAGCGGGACCCCAAGCCGAGCAGTACTTC

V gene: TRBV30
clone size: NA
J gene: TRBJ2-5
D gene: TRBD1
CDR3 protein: CAWNQGARETQYF
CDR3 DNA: TGTGCCTGGAACCAGGGGGCCAGGGAGACCCAGTACTTC

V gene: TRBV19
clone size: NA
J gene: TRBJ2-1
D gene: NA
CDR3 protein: CATEDRIEQFF
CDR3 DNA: TGTGCCACCGAAGACAGGATTGAGCAGTTCTTC

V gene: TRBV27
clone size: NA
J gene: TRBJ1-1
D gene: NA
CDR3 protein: CASSLSIGAGGTEAFF
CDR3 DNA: TGTGCCAGCAGTTTATCGATCGGGGCGGGGGGGACTGAAGCTTTCTTT

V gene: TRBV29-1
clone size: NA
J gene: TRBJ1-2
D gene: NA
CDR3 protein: CSVLADSYGYTF
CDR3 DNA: TGCAGCGTCCTTGCGGACAGCTATGGCTACACCTTC

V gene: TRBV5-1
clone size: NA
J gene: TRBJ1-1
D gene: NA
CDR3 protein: CASSLVGLNTEAFF
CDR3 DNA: TGCGCCAGCAGCTTGGTCGGGTTGAACACTGAAGCTTTCTTT

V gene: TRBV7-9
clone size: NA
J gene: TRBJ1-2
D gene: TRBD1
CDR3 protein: CASSSTGGADYGYTF
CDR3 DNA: TGTGCCAGCAGCTCAACAGGGGGCGCGGACTATGGCTACACCTTC

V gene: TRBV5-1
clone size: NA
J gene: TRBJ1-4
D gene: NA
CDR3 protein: CASSPNPGATNEKLFF
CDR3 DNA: TGCGCCAGCAGCCCAAATCCGGGGGCAACTAATGAAAAACTGTTTTTT

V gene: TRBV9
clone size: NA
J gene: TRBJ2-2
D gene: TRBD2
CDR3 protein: CASHSGGQNTGELFF
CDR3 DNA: TGTGCCAGTCACTCGGGGGGGCAAAACACCGGGGAGCTGTTTTTT

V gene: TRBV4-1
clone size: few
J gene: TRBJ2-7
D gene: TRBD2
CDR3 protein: CASSQGVAGVMDEQYF
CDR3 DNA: TGCGCCAGCAGCCAAGGGGTTGCGGGAGTAATGGACGAGCAGTACTTC

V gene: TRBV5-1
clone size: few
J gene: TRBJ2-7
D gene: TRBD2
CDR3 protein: CASTGWGGSSYEQYF
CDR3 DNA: TGCGCCAGCACCGGATGGGGGGGGAGCTCCTACGAGCAGTACTTC

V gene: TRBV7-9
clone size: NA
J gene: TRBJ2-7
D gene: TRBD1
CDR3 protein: CASSSTRTGSLHEQYF
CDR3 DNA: TGTGCCAGCAGCTCCACCCGGACAGGGTCCCTCCACGAGCAGTACTTC